This T cell receptor (beta chain) appears in the sequencing data of a study of cytomegalovirus exposure and HLA in healthy donors. Notes on the study in general: A later analysis linked about 17,000 TCR beta sequences to HLA alleles at 0.05 false discovery rate. It was assumed in the presence/absence analyses that sequencing depth was roughly uniform across donors. When analyzed later, a missense DCLRE1C variant was found to be linked to TCR beta V- and J-gene trimming. Sequencing likely caused a cluster of highly shared sequence variants.

V lost 3 bases to trimming and J lost 10 bases, with 25 bases between them. CDR1 GTSNPN and CDR2 SVGIG come from the germline V gene (reference sequence). CDR3 size: 16 residues. A word on this clone: Its matching antigen is unknown.

Both 60 Vbeta primers and 13 Jbeta primers went into the PCR. TCRdb's copy holds only in-frame clones and misses some; the assay was immunoSEQ multiplex PCR. The table has roughly 98,000 clones, roughly 76% seen once; the top ten hold 2% to 2.5%. This TCR was recovered from a man aged 40-55 years in good health and CMV-seronegative. Source material: PBMCs. The J gene is TRBJ2-1, the V gene TRBV30; D is perhaps TRBD2 (6 bases). CDR3 bases: TGTGCCTGGAGCCGTCCCAGGGCGGGGTTTCTTATAGAGCAGTTCTTC. It is translated as CAWSRPRAGFLIEQFF.